This T cell receptor beta chain is from a study of T cells in localized non-small cell lung cancer (TCRdb year 2020). Context from the whole study: Comparing tumors with uninvolved tumor-adjacent lungs, the study looked at the T cell repertoires of fewer than 250 patients with early-stage NSCLC. The cohort was made up of around 250 treatment-naive NSCLC patients whose localized lung tumors had been resected. The mean age of the NSCLC patients was under 70 years, with 120 to 150 men and 95 to 110 women.

At diagnosis, peripheral blood, uninvolved tumor-adjacent lung and tumor were collected and stored as a combination of fresh-frozen and FFPE material. Blood samples were analyzed as peripheral blood mononuclear cells for TCR repertoire profiling. TCR beta CDR3 regions were sequenced from DNA using the immunoSEQ Assay. Per the original workflow: To compute T cell density, TCR beta template counts were normalized to usable DNA, which was estimated by amplifying housekeeping genes. Richness was estimated using the preseqR package, with extrapolation to 400,000 templates for PBMC samples and to 120,000 templates for tissue samples. Clonality was calculated as one minus Pielou's evenness. To identify tissue-enriched TCRs, differential abundance testing was run on productive amino-acid clonotypes with a minimum total count of 5 and an alpha of 0.1. Repertoire overlap between compartments was quantified with the Jaccard Index and Morisita Overlap Index. GLIPH clustered TCR beta CDR3s with public tetramer-defined viral CDR3s; viral motifs required at least three viral sequences plus V-gene enrichment. As stored in TCRdb, this immuneACCESS dataset retains in-frame rearrangements with V and J assigned. A fraction of the clones does not appear; measured against another copy, unresolved V genes explain less than half of the discrepancy, and the remainder lacks a known reason. V and J calls and clone size are those listed in that table; D and trimming were worked out from the DNA. The sample records 9,500 to 15,000 clones, around 83% of which are singletons. The top ten constitute around a fifth of the sample.

This clone was detected only once. Its recognized antigen is unknown. Base qualities are not recorded, but no much larger clone differs from it by a single base. Results and caveats for the whole study, not just this receptor: Higher T cell density in blood was associated with longer overall survival, whereas higher clonality in adjacent lung was associated with shorter survival. Of the top 100 tumor clones, a median of 57 were detected in paired uninvolved adjacent lung; under 35 were also among that lung's top 100. Because the study design was exploratory, TCR variables were selected using unadjusted p-values without false-discovery rate correction. Uninvolved tumor-adjacent lung showed the highest T cell clonality, higher than tumor, which suggests more focused antigenic responses in the adjacent lung. Because multi-region tumor sequencing was not done, intratumor heterogeneity could not be ruled out.

The CDR1 and CDR2 encoded by the germline V gene are SGHRS and YFSETQ. Between the V and J ends, shortened by 7 bases and 1 base respectively, the junction contains 11 bases. The CDR3 sequence holds 13 residues, the cysteine and phenylalanine included. CDR3 DNA only is kept here, 39 bases in frame from base 1. The receptor's source is a male donor older than 55 with stage I lung adenocarcinoma. The sample consisted of peripheral blood, taken before any cancer treatment. Recombination linked TRBV5-1 to TRBJ1-1; the D gene is perhaps TRBD1, on 6 matching bases. The CDR3 is CASGAQGNTEAFF. At the DNA level, the sequence is TGCGCCAGCGGCGCACAGGGGAACACTGAAGCTTTCTTT.